Each of the 2 T cell receptor beta chains below was sequenced from the same sample in a study of blood T cell repertoires in COVID-19. TCRdb's table, derived via immunoSEQ multiplex PCR, lists solely in-frame clones and lacks some. Of 55,000 to 90,000 clones in the sample, more than 85% were seen once. Input material: peripheral blood. Receptors were obtained from a human donor with active COVID-19. The donor label of this sample is uncertain.

CDR3 nucleotide sequence: TGCGCCAGCAGCCATCAGGCAGCTAACACTGAAGCTTTCTTT. This encodes CASSHQAANTEAFF. This sequence joins TRBV4-3 and TRBJ1-1; D not resolved. The CDR3 is 14 amino acids. Per germline, CDR1 LGHNA and CDR2 YSLEER. Trimming shortened V by 3 bases and J by 2 bases, and 10 bases separated the two germline ends.

The CDR3 nucleotides read TGTGCCAGCAGTTTACTCGGAGATACGCAGTATTTT. Translated, it gives CASSLLGDTQYF. This rearrangement joins TRBV12-3 or TRBV12-4 to TRBJ2-3; D remains unclear. The V end lost 2 bases, the J end lost 5 bases, and 5 bases lay between the germline ends. The CDR3 runs 12 residues.